This T cell receptor beta chain was recorded in a study of blood T cell repertoires in COVID-19. Study details: Spain, Italy and the United States supplied samples that represented acute and convalescent COVID-19. PBMCs, B-cell-depleted T cells, or T cells were the source of the cDNA or gDNA that made up the material.

Source study methods: Quantification of nucleated cells was approximated via reference gene primer amplification. Using immunoSEQ multiplex PCR, the repertoire was profiled, and TCRdb retains in-frame clones only, with some absent. The DNA was the basis for D and trimming; V, J and clone size are from that table. Among some 120,000 clones listed, 88% were seen once. The CDR3 length is 14 residues. The germline V gene encodes CDR1 SGHRS and CDR2 YFSETQ. V gave up 4 bases and J gave up 8 bases; unmatched junction bases: 9. V and J are TRBV5-1 and TRBJ1-2; the match to TRBD1 covers 9 bases. This clonotype was sampled from a human donor in a cohort sampled during active COVID-19. The sequenced material came from peripheral blood. DNA for the CDR3: TGCGCCAGCAGCGGAGGGACAGGGACTGACGGCTACACCTTC. This gives the protein CASSGGTGTDGYTF.